The subject of this entry is one TCR beta chain. CDR3 length: 16 amino acids. Germline CDR1 LGHNA, CDR2 YSLEER. V lost 4 bases, J lost 0 bases, and 12 bases lay in between. The data were taken from a study of PD-1 blockade in classical Hodgkin lymphoma. Study-level background: Intravenous delivery of nivolumab at 3 mg/kg to patients occurred every 2 weeks.

TCRdb's table, derived via immunoSEQ multiplex PCR, lists solely in-frame clones and lacks some. The data show roughly 100,000 clones, with approximately 89% seen just once and 15% to 20% held by the top ten. Time point given: cycle 4 day 1 (C4D1), after around six weeks of nivolumab. Every patient had relapsed following autologous stem cell transplantation, and cohorts differed in brentuximab vedotin exposure. The rearrangement uses TRBV4-3 and TRBJ1-4; no reliable D call. Sample: peripheral blood mononuclear cells (PBMCs), taken before the fourth cycle of nivolumab. This clonotype originated in a human donor with classical Hodgkin lymphoma. CDR3 amino acids: CASSPTPTATNEKLFF. The CDR3 region has the DNA TGCGCCAGCAGCCCCACCCCGACCGCAACTAATGAAAAACTGTTTTTT.